The entry that follows covers one T cell receptor (beta chain) sequence. Its antigen is unknown. This CDR3 spans 13 amino acids. The V gene lost 4 bases and the J gene lost 4 bases, with 7 bases spanning the gap. The data were produced by immunoSEQ multiplex PCR, yet TCRdb's version contains in-frame clones alone and is incomplete. The table includes about 190,000 clones, 92% detected once. The data belong to a study of T cell responses to AZD1222 COVID-19 vaccine. Whole-study findings and limits: Clonal diversity may have been underestimated in mostly white British donors. Following two doses of AZD1222, Spike-specific TCR breadth and depth rose.

This specimen consisted of peripheral blood, obtained on day 0 of AZD1222 vaccination. This TCR derives from an adult in good health. This chain connects TRBV12-3 or TRBV12-4 to TRBJ1-4; D perhaps matches TRBD1 (6 bases). Here the CDR3 reads CASSWTVNEKLFF. CDR3 coding DNA: TGTGCCAGCAGTTGGACAGTTAATGAAAAACTGTTTTTT.